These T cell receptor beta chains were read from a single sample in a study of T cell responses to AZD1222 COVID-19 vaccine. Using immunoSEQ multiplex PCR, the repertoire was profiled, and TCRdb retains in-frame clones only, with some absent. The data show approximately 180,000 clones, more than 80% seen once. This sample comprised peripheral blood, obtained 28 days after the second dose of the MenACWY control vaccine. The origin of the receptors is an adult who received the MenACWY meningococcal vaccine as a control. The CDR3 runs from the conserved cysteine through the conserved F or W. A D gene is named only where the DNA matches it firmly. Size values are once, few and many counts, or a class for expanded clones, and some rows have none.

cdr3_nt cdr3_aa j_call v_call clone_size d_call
TGTGCCTGGAGTGCAGGGGGAGGGGTAGATACGCAGTATTTT CAWSAGGGVDTQYF TRBJ2-3 TRBV30 - -
TGTGCCAGCAGCACGGACAGGGGGCCAGGAGGCTACACCTTC CASSTDRGPGGYTF TRBJ1-2 TRBV7-2 - TRBD1
TGTGCCAGCAGCTTAGCCCTAACCGGGGGTGACACTGAAGCTTTCTTT CASSLALTGGDTEAFF TRBJ1-1 TRBV7-6 many -
TGTGCCAGCAGTGGGGGCCCCTACAATGAGCAGTTCTTC CASSGGPYNEQFF TRBJ2-1 TRBV6-2/TRBV6-3 - -
TGTGCCAGCAGCGTCGACAGGGGGCGGAATGAGCAGTTCTTC CASSVDRGRNEQFF TRBJ2-1 TRBV7-2 - TRBD1
TGTGCCAGCAGCAATTTCTGGACAGGGTACAATGAGCAGTTCTTC CASSNFWTGYNEQFF TRBJ2-1 TRBV5-8 - TRBD1
TGCGCCAGCAGCTTAGCGCTACTCCATGAGCAGTTCTTC CASSLALLHEQFF TRBJ2-1 TRBV5-1 - -
TGTGCCAGTAGTGTACAGGGGGGAGCCGGGGAGCTGTTTTTT CASSVQGGAGELFF TRBJ2-2 TRBV19 - TRBD1
TGTGCCATCAGTGAACAGGCCCAGGGGACTGAAGCTTTCTTT CAISEQAQGTEAFF TRBJ1-1 TRBV10-3 - -
TGTGCCACCTCAAATATTCGTCACACCCTATCCAAAAACATTCAGTACTTC CATSNIRHTLSKNIQYF TRBJ2-4 TRBV28 - -
TGTGCCAGCAGTTCTGGACAGGGGAAGTACGAGCAGTACTTC CASSSGQGKYEQYF TRBJ2-7 TRBV6-5 once TRBD1
TGTGCCAGCAGTTACCCGTTAGGGTCCTACGAGCAGTACTTC CASSYPLGSYEQYF TRBJ2-7 TRBV6-2/TRBV6-3 - -
TGTGCCAGCAGGACCGGGACACTCTTCAACTATGGCTACACCTTC CASRTGTLFNYGYTF TRBJ1-2 TRBV6-5 - -
TGTGCCAGCAGCTTTAACCCTCAGGGGGCGAACACTGAAGCTTTCTTT CASSFNPQGANTEAFF TRBJ1-1 TRBV7-8 - TRBD1
TGTGCCAGCAGCATCCCGGCGACAGGTACCTACGAGCAGTACTTC CASSIPATGTYEQYF TRBJ2-7 TRBV28 few -
TGTGCCACCAGCAGAGATCAGGGGACGGGGCAGCCCCAGCATTTT CATSRDQGTGQPQHF TRBJ1-5 TRBV15 - -
TGTGCCAGCAGCTGGGGCGACACTAAAAACATTCAGTACTTC CASSWGDTKNIQYF TRBJ2-4 TRBV5-4 - -
TGTGCCAGCAGTTACTCGGGGGGCCGCTACGAGCAGTACTTC CASSYSGGRYEQYF TRBJ2-7 TRBV6-2/TRBV6-3 - -
TGTGCCAGCAGTTCCCCAAGCTCGAGGAATTCACCCCTCCACTTT CASSSPSSRNSPLHF TRBJ1-6 TRBV28 - -
TGCGCCACCAGGGTCCGCTCTGGGGCCAACGTCCTGACTTTC CATRVRSGANVLTF TRBJ2-6 TRBV5-1 - -
TGTGCCAGCAGCTTCCGCAGCGGGGTCTACAATGAGCAGTTCTTC CASSFRSGVYNEQFF TRBJ2-1 TRBV5-4 - TRBD2
TGTGCCAGCAGTTTATCGATAACGGGAGATACGCAGTATTTT CASSLSITGDTQYF TRBJ2-3 TRBV27 - -
TGTGCCAGCAGTGATAACAGGGGACGCACAGATACGCAGTATTTT CASSDNRGRTDTQYF TRBJ2-3 TRBV6-1 - TRBD1
TGTGCCAGCAGAAAACAGGAGGGAGGGGGGCCCCAGCATTTT CASRKQEGGGPQHF TRBJ1-5 TRBV6-5 - -
TGCGCCAGCAGCCTGGCGGGAGTCGGCTACGAGCAGTACTTC CASSLAGVGYEQYF TRBJ2-7 TRBV5-1 once TRBD2
TGTGCCAGTAGTATTTCCGTGCGAGCTAACTCCTACAATGAGCAATTCTTC CASSISVRANSYNEQFF TRBJ2-1 TRBV19 once -
TGTGCCAGCAGCTTATCCGGGACAGGAAAACTGTTTTTT CASSLSGTGKLFF TRBJ1-4 TRBV11-2 few TRBD1
TGTGCCAGCAGCCAACTGTCAAGGGGTGACGAGCAGTACTTC CASSQLSRGDEQYF TRBJ2-7 TRBV14 - -
TGCGCCAGCAGCTCATCGGCAGAAAATGAAAAACTGTTTTTT CASSSSAENEKLFF TRBJ1-4 TRBV5-1 - -
TGTGCCAGCAGTGAAGGCACAGATACGCAGTATTTT CASSEGTDTQYF TRBJ2-3 TRBV2 - -
TGTGCCAGCAGCCGCGGCGGGGTACTTTCGGCCCAGCATTTT CASSRGGVLSAQHF TRBJ1-5 TRBV28 few -
TGCGCCAGCAGCTTGGAGGGACCCTACGAGCAGTACTTC CASSLEGPYEQYF TRBJ2-7 TRBV5-1 once -
TGTGCCAGCCCCCTCAAGTACCAAGAGACCCAGTACTTC CASPLKYQETQYF TRBJ2-5 TRBV2 - -
TGCGCCAGCAGCCCTAGGGCCCAGAGGAGCGGAAACACCATATATTTT CASSPRAQRSGNTIYF TRBJ1-3 TRBV5-1 once -
TGTGCCAGCGGTCGGGAGGCATTCTACAATGAGCAGTTCTTC CASGREAFYNEQFF TRBJ2-1 TRBV6-6 - TRBD2
TGTGCCAGCAGCTTAATCCCGGGACTAGCGGGGGGAGGGGCCTACAATGAGCAGTTCTTC CASSLIPGLAGGGAYNEQFF TRBJ2-1 TRBV7-3 - TRBD2
TGTGCCAGCAGTTATGGGGAAATGAACACTGAAGCTTTCTTT CASSYGEMNTEAFF TRBJ1-1 TRBV6-2/TRBV6-3 - -
TGCGCCAGCAGCCAAGATCTTGCTAGCGGCGCTACCCAAGAGACCCAGTACTTC CASSQDLASGATQETQYF TRBJ2-5 TRBV4-1 - TRBD2
TGTGCCAGCAGTTTAGGCTACTATGGCTACACCTTC CASSLGYYGYTF TRBJ1-2 TRBV12-3/TRBV12-4 - -
TGTGCCAGCAGCTTGGCAGGTAGCGGCACATACAATGAGCAGTTCTTC CASSLAGSGTYNEQFF TRBJ2-1 TRBV5-4 - -
TGTGCCAGCAGTTTATATCGGGGGAGGGACTCACCCCTCCACTTT CASSLYRGRDSPLHF TRBJ1-6 TRBV27 few -
TGTGCCACCAGCAGAGAAAGCGGGATCACAGATACGCAGTATTTT CATSRESGITDTQYF TRBJ2-3 TRBV15 - TRBD2
TGTGCCAGCAGAATAACAGCAGCCTCTGGAAACACCATATATTTT CASRITAASGNTIYF TRBJ1-3 TRBV6-5 - -
TGTGCCAGCAGCTACCCAACAAGGGCCGATACGCAGTATTTT CASSYPTRADTQYF TRBJ2-3 TRBV7-9 once -
TGCAGTGCTAGTTGGCTTAGGAGCTCCTATAATTCACCCCTCCACTTT CSASWLRSSYNSPLHF TRBJ1-6 TRBV20-1 - -
TGTGCCAGCTCACCCAACAGGGACTGGGCCAACGTCCTGACTTTC CASSPNRDWANVLTF TRBJ2-6 TRBV18 - -
TGTGCCAGCAGTCGACAGGGGAACCTAAGGAACACCGGGGAGCTGTTTTTT CASSRQGNLRNTGELFF TRBJ2-2 TRBV9 - TRBD1
TGTGCCAGCAGCGTAGATGCGGCCAGGGCGAGGTATTTT CASSVDAARARYF TRBJ2-3 TRBV9 - -